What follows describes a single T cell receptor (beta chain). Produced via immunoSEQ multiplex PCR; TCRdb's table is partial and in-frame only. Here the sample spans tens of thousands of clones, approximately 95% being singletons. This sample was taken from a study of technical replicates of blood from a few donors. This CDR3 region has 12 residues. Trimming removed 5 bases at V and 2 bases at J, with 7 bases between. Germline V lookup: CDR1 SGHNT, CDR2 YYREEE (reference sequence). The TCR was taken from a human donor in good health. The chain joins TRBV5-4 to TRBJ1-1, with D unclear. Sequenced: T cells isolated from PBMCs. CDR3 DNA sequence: TGTGCCAGCAGGCGTCCAAACACTGAAGCTTTCTTT. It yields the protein CASRRPNTEAFF.